These 30 T cell receptor beta chains were all obtained from the same sample, sequenced in a study of T cells in Graves' hyperthyroidism and ophthalmopathy. RNA transcripts were the template for amplifying TCR beta CDR3 regions. HTBI primers were the set used in a first-round RT-PCR of the TCR CDR3. Via MiXCR, TCRdb re-called the multiplex PCR reads, giving one row per CDR3 protein. Of just under 750,000 distinct CDR3 sequences detected, around a third appear once; the ten largest clones hold roughly 30%. The sequenced material came from blood. These receptors were collected from a woman aged 35 to 49 with Graves' hyperthyroidism.

In its sample, this clonotype was seen many times. V gene TRBV15 combines with J gene TRBJ1-5, with D unclear. With 0 bases removed from V and 5 bases from J, the gap between germline ends came to 8 bases. The CDR3 runs to 14 residues. Germline CDR1 LNHNV, CDR2 YYDKDF (reference sequence). This CDR3 is CATSRDVTDQPQHF. CDR3 in DNA: TGTGCCACCAGCAGAGATGTGACGGATCAGCCCCAGCATTTT.

The chain combines TRBV15 with TRBJ2-7; D ambiguous. Germline lookup yields CDR1 LNHNV and CDR2 YYDKDF (reference sequence). V was cut by 3 bases and J by 3 bases, with 9 bases left in between. There are 13 residues in the CDR3. CDR3 nucleotides: TGTGCCACCAGCAGTTTTTCGGGCTACGAGCAGTACTTC. It codes for CATSSFSGYEQYF.

This clonotype was observed at least ten times. This chain links TRBV18 with TRBJ1-3, with 7 bases that match TRBD1. The V gene end was trimmed by 3 bases and the J gene end by 4 bases; junction bases not matched to a gene: 3. CDR1 KGHSH and CDR2 LQKENI come from the germline V gene. The length of the CDR3 is 14 residues. This CDR3 reads CASSPSGQGNTIYF. CDR3 DNA: TGTGCCAGCTCACCCTCGGGACAGGGAAACACCATATATTTT.

This clonotype was seen only a few times. The chain employs TRBV28 and TRBJ2-7, with 9 bases lining up with TRBD1. This CDR3 spans 17 amino acids. Germline V CDR1 and CDR2: MDHEN, SYDVKM. With 1 base clipped from V and 3 bases from J, the junction kept 10 bases outside the gene matches. CDR3 amino acids: CASSLSMGTGIFYEQYF. CDR3 sequence (DNA): TGTGCCAGCAGTTTATCTATGGGGACAGGGATATTCTACGAGCAGTACTTC. The full variable domain, rest sourced from reference TRBV28 and TRBJ2-7, is DVKVTQSSRYLVKRTGEKVFLECVQDMDHENMFWYRQDPGLGLRLIYFSYDVKMKEKGDIPEGYSVSREKKERFSLILESASTNQTSMYLCASSLSMGTGIFYEQYFGPGTRLTVT.

The genes are TRBV7-9 and TRBJ2-7; 7 bases are a match to TRBD2. Germline CDR1 is SEHNR and CDR2 is FQNEAQ (reference sequence). This CDR3 has 16 amino acids. V lost 5 bases, J lost 7 bases, and 17 bases stayed unmatched. CDR3 sequence reads: CASSPRGGRAYNEQYF. Written as DNA, the CDR3 is TGTGCCAGCAGCCCCCGGGGAGGGAGGGCCTACAATGAGCAGTACTTC.

This clonotype was detected many times. This rearrangement joins TRBV7-2 to TRBJ2-7, with a possible D match to TRBD2 (5 bases). This CDR3 has 15 residues. Between the trimmed V and J ends, which lost 5 bases and 0 bases, there was a span of 14 bases. Germline V gene lookup returns CDR1 SGHTA and CDR2 FQGNSA. In DNA form, the CDR3 reads TGTGCCAGCAGCGAGGGAATACCTAGCTCCTACGAGCAGTACTTC. Amino acids: CASSEGIPSSYEQYF.

V and J are TRBV6-1 and TRBJ2-7; a weak D match, TRBD2 (5 bases). CDR1 is MNHNS and CDR2 is SASEGT in the germline V gene. There are 11 residues in the CDR3. Trimming shortened V by 6 bases and J by 4 bases, and 7 bases separated the two germline ends. CDR3 in amino acids: CASRDFYEQYF. DNA of the CDR3: TGTGCCAGCAGGGACTTTTACGAGCAGTACTTC.

In the case of this clonotype: A much larger clone lies a single base off, so this may be a read error. The V gene is TRBV6-1, the J gene TRBJ1-2; 10 bases fit TRBD1. This CDR3 is built from 15 residues. Germline values: CDR1 MNHNS, CDR2 SASEGT. V lost 5 bases and J lost 7; bases outside the gene matches: 10. The CDR3 region is CASSYSTGGGFGYTF. In nucleotides, the CDR3 is TGTGCCAGCAGTTACTCGACAGGGGGCGGCTTTGGCTACACCTTC.

The rearrangement joins TRBV11-2 to TRBJ1-3; no reliable D call. The germline V gene has CDR1 SGHAT and CDR2 FQNNGV. Between the trimmed V and J ends, which lost 6 bases and 0 bases, there was a span of 12 bases. The CDR3 contains 15 residues. The DNA for the CDR3 is TGTGCCAGCAGGTCGGACGTAAACTCTGGAAACACCATATATTTT. It specifies CASRSDVNSGNTIYF.

The chain combines TRBV12-3 or TRBV12-4 with TRBJ1-4; D is ambiguous. V shed 10 bases and J shed 2 bases, with 11 bases lying between them. The CDR3 has 13 residues. The CDR3 region is CATARETNEKLFF. The CDR3 DNA follows: TGTGCCACGGCGAGGGAGACTAATGAAAAACTGTTTTTT.

The chain uses TRBV2 and TRBJ2-5, with D perhaps matching TRBD1 (5 bases). The ends were cut back, 1 base at V and 9 bases at J, with 18 bases in the middle. The CDR3 consists of 15 residues. CDR1 is SNHLY and CDR2 is FYNNEI in the germline V gene. The CDR3 nucleotides read TGTGCCAGCAGTGAAGTTTTCAGGGCAGGGCAGCCCCAGTACTTC. It translates to CASSEVFRAGQPQYF.

The chain is built from TRBV2 and TRBJ2-2; D perhaps matches TRBD1 (5 bases). The germline V gene encodes CDR1 SNHLY and CDR2 FYNNEI. V lost 8 bases and J 8 bases, leaving 24 bases between the germline ends. This CDR3 contains 16 residues. CDR3 in amino acids: CASQNFPDTRWGELFF. The CDR3 DNA is TGTGCCAGCCAAAATTTCCCGGACACTCGGTGGGGGGAGCTGTTTTTT.

This clonotype has just a few counts. The chain has TRBV19 and TRBJ1-5, with TRBD1 identical over 7 bases. The CDR3 consists of 13 residues. The germline V gene has CDR1 LNHDA and CDR2 SQIVND (reference sequence). V lost 9 bases and J lost 5; bases outside the gene matches: 7. CDR3 bases: TGTGCCAGCAGTGACAGGGTTCATCAGCCCCAGCATTTT. Translation: CASSDRVHQPQHF.

This clonotype was recorded many times. The V gene is TRBV7-9, the J gene TRBJ1-4; D not certain. This CDR3 spans 12 amino acids. With 11 bases removed from V and 5 bases from J, the gap between germline ends came to 12 bases. CDR1 is SEHNR and CDR2 is FQNEAQ in the germline V gene (reference sequence). CDR3 residues: CAGAPGNEKLFF. The CDR3 coding sequence is TGTGCCGGAGCTCCCGGGAATGAAAAACTGTTTTTT.

This clonotype appeared many times. This chain joins TRBV12-3 or TRBV12-4 and TRBJ2-7, with TRBD2 matching 10 bases. The CDR3 sequence is 14 residues long. Losses at the gene ends were 6 bases for V and 3 bases for J; bases not matched to a gene: 5. Written as DNA, the CDR3 is TGTGCCAGCAGGCTAGCGGGAGTAATCTACGAGCAGTACTTC. It is translated as CASRLAGVIYEQYF.

This clonotype was seen many times. This chain joins TRBV19 and TRBJ1-2; TRBD1 might be the D (5 bases). The V end was cut by 5 bases, the J end by 4 bases, with 17 bases between. The CDR3 is 15 amino acids. The germline V gene encodes CDR1 LNHDA and CDR2 SQIVND (reference sequence). The CDR3 coding sequence is TGTGCCAGTAGTCCATCCTATGACAGCGTCTATGGCTACACCTTC. This gives the protein CASSPSYDSVYGYTF.

This clonotype was counted between two and nine times. CDR3 amino acids: CSVEDWYAGQDEETQYF. CDR3 DNA sequence: TGCAGCGTTGAAGATTGGTACGCAGGGCAGGATGAGGAGACCCAGTACTTC. The chain has TRBV29-1 and TRBJ2-5, with a tentative D call TRBD1 (5 bases). V dropped 0 bases and J dropped 5 bases, with 22 bases sitting between them. Germline V gene lookup returns CDR1 SQVTM and CDR2 ANQGSEA. The CDR3 is made up of 17 amino acids.

This clonotype has a count of ten or more. The DNA of the CDR3 is TGTGCCAGCAGCTTAGGGGACACTAACACTGAAGCTTTCTTT. Its translation is CASSLGDTNTEAFF. The chain links TRBV7-6 to TRBJ1-1; perhaps TRBD1 as D (6 bases). The CDR3 runs 14 residues. V was trimmed by 1 base and J by 2 bases, leaving 8 bases between them. Per germline, CDR1 SGHVS and CDR2 FNYEAQ.

This clonotype was recorded at least ten times. This sequence joins TRBV5-8 and TRBJ2-5, with 7 bases that match TRBD1. CDR1 and CDR2 (germline): SGHTS, YDEGEE. Trimming took 4 bases from V and 5 from J; bases not matched to a gene: 11. This CDR3 is built from 15 residues. CDR3 DNA: TGTGCCAGCAGCGGGGGACAGAACCCGGAGGAGACCCAGTACTTC. It translates to CASSGGQNPEETQYF.

This clonotype came up a few times. This chain links TRBV10-3 with TRBJ2-2, with 8 positions matching TRBD1. Germline V gene sequence: CDR1 ENHRY, CDR2 SYGVKD. Germline trimming cut 6 bases from V and 4 bases from J; bases unmatched to any gene: 1. This CDR3 contains 13 residues. The CDR3 sequence: CAIRGTGTGELFF. CDR3 DNA sequence: TGTGCCATCAGGGGGACAGGCACCGGGGAGCTGTTTTTT.

The gene calls are TRBV5-5 and TRBJ2-7; D gene unclear. The CDR3 spans 15 residues. Germline assignment: CDR1 SGHKS and CDR2 YYEKEE (reference sequence). Trimming pared 0 bases from V and 0 bases from J, leaving 10 bases between. The CDR3 nucleotides are TGTGCCAGCAGCTTGGAGGCTGCTCTCTCCTACGAGCAGTACTTC. Translation gives CASSLEAALSYEQYF.

V is TRBV29-1 and J is TRBJ2-5; tentatively, D is TRBD1 (5 bases). V was trimmed by 4 bases and J by 3 bases, leaving 12 bases between them. The germline CDR1 and CDR2 sequences are SQVTM and ANQGSEA. This CDR3 is built from 13 residues. This CDR3 reads CSVVAGYEETQYF. DNA of the CDR3: TGCAGCGTTGTGGCAGGGTACGAAGAGACCCAGTACTTC.

This clonotype was detected a few times. This chain uses TRBV28 with TRBJ2-5, with D tentatively TRBD1 or TRBD2 (6 bases each). This CDR3 has 14 amino acids. CDR1 is MDHEN and CDR2 is SYDVKM in the germline V gene. The ends were cut back, 8 bases at V and 5 bases at J, with 18 bases in the middle. The CDR3 DNA follows: TGTGCCAGCTCTCTTGGGGGGCCGGTCGAGACCCAGTACTTC. Translating gives CASSLGGPVETQYF.

This clonotype was observed many times. This chain connects TRBV29-1 to TRBJ1-1; TRBD1 matches at 10 bases. The CDR3 sequence is 15 residues long. Germline V gives CDR1 SQVTM, CDR2 ANQGSEA. The J segment lost 5 bases and the V segment lost 4 bases, leaving 10 bases of the junction unmatched. The CDR3 DNA follows: TGCAGCGTTGGACAGGGGGCGTTTCAGGGGACTGAAGCTTTCTTT. It translates to CSVGQGAFQGTEAFF.

The table lists this clonotype with a few counts. This chain uses TRBV7-2 with TRBJ1-1, with 9 bases identical to TRBD1. Germline V lookup: CDR1 SGHTA, CDR2 FQGNSA. V trimming: 5 bases; J trimming: 4 bases; junction bases outside the gene matches: 20. This CDR3 has 19 residues. In nucleotides, the CDR3 is TGTGCCAGCAGCCCCCGCCCGAGGACAGGGGATTTAGGGTTCACTGAAGCTTTCTTT. Encoded protein: CASSPRPRTGDLGFTEAFF.

This clonotype was found a few times. The CDR3 protein is CASSFSVSGANVLTF. The CDR3 region has the DNA TGTGCCAGCAGTTTCTCGGTTTCTGGGGCCAACGTCCTGACTTTC. The chain recombines TRBV12-3 or TRBV12-4 with TRBJ2-6; no definite D call. Trimming stripped 3 bases from V and 1 base from J, with 7 bases between. This CDR3 is built from 15 residues.

This chain connects TRBV7-2 to TRBJ2-7; 14 nucleotides line up with TRBD2. Germline CDR1 reads SGHTA; CDR2 reads FQGNSA. J gave up 5 bases and V 5 bases, and 14 bases lay outside the gene matches. This CDR3 contains 18 residues. CDR3 protein: CASSRNYRLAGGDHEQYF. CDR3 in DNA: TGTGCCAGCAGCCGAAACTATCGACTAGCGGGAGGGGACCACGAGCAGTACTTC. The full variable domain, its missing parts supplied by reference TRBV7-2 and TRBJ2-7, is GAGVSQSPSNKVTEKGKDVELRCDPISGHTALYWYRQSLGQGLEFLIYFQGNSAPDKSGLPSDRFSAERTGGSVSTLTIQRTQQEDSAVYLCASSRNYRLAGGDHEQYFGPGTRLTVT.

This clonotype was found many times. The genes are TRBV20-1 and TRBJ1-4; 8 bases match TRBD1. Unmatched junction bases numbered 9, after V lost 6 bases and J lost 6 bases. The CDR3 is made up of 14 amino acids. The germline gives CDR1 DFQATT, CDR2 SNEGSKA (reference sequence). CDR3 in DNA: TGCAGTGCGACTAAACCGGGACAGGATGAAAAACTGTTTTTT. Protein sequence: CSATKPGQDEKLFF.

V usage is TRBV12-3 or TRBV12-4 and J usage is TRBJ1-2; D gene unclear. The V gene lost 7 bases and the J gene lost 2 bases, with 14 bases spanning the gap. This CDR3 comprises 14 residues. The CDR3 bases are TGTGCCAGCACCCAGAGAAGGGCAAACTATGGCTACACCTTC. It translates to CASTQRRANYGYTF.

This rearrangement joins TRBV7-8 to TRBJ2-7; D is possibly TRBD1 or TRBD2 (6 bases each). Germline CDR1 is SGHVS and CDR2 is FQNEAQ. The CDR3 consists of 16 residues. Deletions cut 1 base from V and 2 bases from J, with 15 bases between. The CDR3 coding sequence is TGTGCCAGCAGCTTAGACGAGGGGGGCTATCCCTACGAGCAGTACTTC. It encodes CASSLDEGGYPYEQYF. The entire variable domain, with the rest obtained from reference TRBV7-8 and TRBJ2-7, is as follows: GAGVSQSPRYKVAKRGQDVALRCDPISGHVSLFWYQQALGQGPEFLTYFQNEAQLDKSGLPSDRFFAERPEGSVSTLKIQRTQQEDSAVYLCASSLDEGGYPYEQYFGPGTRLTVT.